This TCR beta chain is from a study of identical twins. TCRdb ran MiXCR on the 5' RACE reads and lists one entry per CDR3 protein. The profile shows approximately 1.8 million distinct CDR3 sequences, around a third of them singletons. Broader study findings: Fewer insertions marked abundant cord blood beta clonotypes; young adult naive trended weakly, memory not at all. Beta out-of-frame sequences showed weaker excess sharing between twins.

Remarks on this clonotype: Its antigen remains unknown.

The CDR3 is 14 residues long. The ends lost 5 bases at V and 4 bases at J; junction bases unmatched: 2. This sequence joins TRBV12-3 or TRBV12-4 and TRBJ1-3; 10 nucleotides line up with TRBD1. The sequenced sample was cord blood. The origin of this receptor is a newborn girl in good health. The CDR3: CASSGTGVGNTIYF. The CDR3 region has the DNA TGTGCCAGCAGTGGGACAGGGGTGGGAAACACCATATATTTT.